This TCR beta chain comes out of a study of blood T cell repertoires in COVID-19. Overall study: Italy, Spain and the United States were the sources of the convalescent and acute COVID-19 samples. The analysed material was cDNA or gDNA that came from T cells, B-cell-depleted T cells, or PBMCs.

How the authors handled the data: Reference gene primers were amplified, and this amplification served to estimate nucleated cell counts. The assay was immunoSEQ multiplex PCR, and TCRdb's table has in-frame clones only and misses some. For V, J and clone size, that table is used; D and trimming come from the DNA. The table has about 160,000 clones, around 83% seen once. The trim removed 2 bases at V and 0 bases at J, leaving 1 base unmatched. Germline V gene data show CDR1 as SGHRS and CDR2 as YFSETQ. This CDR3 has 15 amino acids. The clonotype comes from a man in his forties with acute or convalescent COVID-19. Material: peripheral blood. The genes are TRBV5-1 and TRBJ1-2; TRBD1 aligns across 10 bases. CDR3: CASSFDRGPNYGYTF. The CDR3 DNA sequence: TGCGCCAGCAGCTTCGACAGGGGGCCTAACTATGGCTACACCTTC.